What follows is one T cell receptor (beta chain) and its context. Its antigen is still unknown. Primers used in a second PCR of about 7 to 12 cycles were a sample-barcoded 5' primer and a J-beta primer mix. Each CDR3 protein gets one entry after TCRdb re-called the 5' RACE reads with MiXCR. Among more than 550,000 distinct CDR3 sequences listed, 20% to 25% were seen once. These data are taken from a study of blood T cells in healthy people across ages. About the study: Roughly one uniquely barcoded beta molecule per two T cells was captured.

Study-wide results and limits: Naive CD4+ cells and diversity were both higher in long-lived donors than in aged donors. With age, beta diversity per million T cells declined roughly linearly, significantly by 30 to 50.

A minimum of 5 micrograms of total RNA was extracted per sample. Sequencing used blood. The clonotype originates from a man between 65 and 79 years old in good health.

The CDR3 region is CASWDGDYGYTF. CDR3 sequence (DNA): TGTGCCAGCTGGGACGGAGACTATGGCTACACCTTC. V gene TRBV6-4 combines with J gene TRBJ1-2; possible D gene TRBD1, 5 bases. Germline lookup yields CDR1 MRHNA and CDR2 SNTAGT. CDR3 length equals 12 residues. Trimming left V 8 bases short and J 3 bases short, with 10 bases between.